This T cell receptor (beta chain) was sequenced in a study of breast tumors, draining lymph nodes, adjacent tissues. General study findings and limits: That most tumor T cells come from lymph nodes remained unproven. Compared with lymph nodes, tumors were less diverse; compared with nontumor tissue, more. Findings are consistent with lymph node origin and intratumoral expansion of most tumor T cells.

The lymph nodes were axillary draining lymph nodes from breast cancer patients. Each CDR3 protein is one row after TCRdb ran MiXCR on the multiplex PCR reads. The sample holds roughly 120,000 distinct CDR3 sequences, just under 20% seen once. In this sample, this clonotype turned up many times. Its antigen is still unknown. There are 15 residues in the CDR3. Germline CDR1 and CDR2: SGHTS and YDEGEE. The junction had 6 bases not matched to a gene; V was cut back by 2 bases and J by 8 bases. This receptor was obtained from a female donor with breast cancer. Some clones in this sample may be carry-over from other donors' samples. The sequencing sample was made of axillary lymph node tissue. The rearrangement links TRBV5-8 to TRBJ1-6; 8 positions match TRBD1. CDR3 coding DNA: TGTGCCAGCAGCTTCGGACAGGGAAGGGATTCACCCCTCCACTTT. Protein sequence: CASSFGQGRDSPLHF.